This TCR beta chain originates from a study of CD8+ T cells in alopecia areata. Germline V CDR1 and CDR2: SGDLS, YYNGEE. This CDR3 region has 16 residues. The V segment lost 4 bases and the J segment 4 bases; nucleotides outside the gene matches: 13. The authors extracted RNA and reverse transcribed it into cDNA as the sequencing template. This table comes from immunoSEQ multiplex PCR, and its TCRdb copy is limited to in-frame clones, with some not included. This sample has fewer than 150,000 clones, with 35% to 45% found just once. Findings of the study overall: In patients, TCRs were shared less clearly than in mice, and HLA may possibly be involved.

Of note for this clone: Its antigen is unidentified.

Sorted out of PBMCs were CD4+ T cells and CD8+ T cells. The sample comprised CD4+ T cells sorted from blood. The chain uses TRBV9 and TRBJ2-5; 7 bases line up with TRBD1. The receptor's source is a human donor with alopecia areata. The CDR3 nucleotides read TGTGCCAGCAGCCCTCGACAGGGTGTCTTAGGAGAGACCCAGTACTTC. Translation: CASSPRQGVLGETQYF.